One sample yielded the 32 T cell receptor beta chains listed below, sequenced in a study of cytomegalovirus exposure and HLA in healthy donors. PCR employed 60 Vbeta and 13 Jbeta primers. Profiling relied on immunoSEQ multiplex PCR, and the TCRdb table lists in-frame clones only, not all of them. The table lists 140,000 to 150,000 clones, 9.7% of them singletons. Sequencing was carried out using PBMCs. The receptors originated from a man between 45 and 60 years old in good health and CMV-seronegative.

This clone occurred a few times. This rearrangement joins TRBV5-4 to TRBJ1-1; D may be TRBD1 (5 bases). Germline CDR1 SGHNT, CDR2 YYREEE (reference sequence). This CDR3 is built from 14 residues. V gave up 3 bases and J gave up 2 bases, with 11 bases separating them. This chain's CDR3 is CASSSPGGNTEAFF. The CDR3 DNA reads TGTGCCAGCAGCTCGCCGGGGGGAAACACTGAAGCTTTCTTT.

This CDR3 is CASSYSRGEITF. In DNA form, the CDR3 reads TGTGCCAGCAGTTACTCTCGGGGAGAAATCACCTTC. J is TRBJ1-2 and V is TRBV6-6; D uncertain. Germline values: CDR1 MNHNY, CDR2 SVGAGI (reference sequence). Trimming left V 0 bases short and J 13 bases short, with 12 bases between. CDR3 length equals 12 residues.

V gene TRBV19 combines with J gene TRBJ1-2; TRBD1 aligns across 7 bases. After removal of 3 bases from V and 6 bases from J, the junction contained 10 bases not matched to a gene. Germline lookup yields CDR1 LNHDA and CDR2 SQIVND (reference sequence). The CDR3 has 15 residues. The CDR3 sequence is CASSIKTGIVDGYTF. The CDR3 region has the DNA TGTGCCAGTAGTATCAAGACAGGGATCGTCGATGGCTACACCTTC.

This clone was observed a handful of times. The chain is built from TRBV12-5 and TRBJ1-4; D is undetermined. The germline V and J ends were trimmed by 6 bases and 0 bases, with 5 bases remaining between them. The CDR3 consists of 13 residues. The V gene's germline CDR1 is LGHNT and CDR2 FRNRAP. This CDR3 reads CASGLATNEKLFF. The CDR3 nucleotides are TGTGCTAGTGGCCTAGCAACTAATGAAAAACTGTTTTTT.

The rearrangement uses TRBV6-5 and TRBJ2-5, with 7 bases lining up with TRBD2. Trimming cost V 2 bases and J 11 bases; bases outside gene matches: 11. This CDR3 spans 14 amino acids. Germline lookup yields CDR1 MNHEY and CDR2 SVGAGI. CDR3 residues: CASSYGTISTGQYF. Written as DNA, the CDR3 is TGTGCCAGCAGTTACGGGACTATCTCTACTGGGCAGTACTTC.

This chain connects TRBV30 to TRBJ1-6, with no clear D. Germline CDR1 GTSNPN, CDR2 SVGIG (reference sequence). With 2 bases removed from V and 9 bases from J, the gap between germline ends came to 14 bases. This CDR3 spans 14 amino acids. The DNA of the CDR3 is TGTGCCTGGAGTAAGATGGTATACGGTTCACCCCTCCACTTT. Translation gives CAWSKMVYGSPLHF.

This clone has only a few counts. The chain has TRBV30 and TRBJ2-3, with TRBD2 matching over 8 bases. There are 14 residues in the CDR3. From germline, CDR1 is GTSNPN and CDR2 SVGIG (reference sequence). The J segment lost 1 base and the V segment lost 4 bases, leaving 4 bases of the junction unmatched. The CDR3 spells CAWNTAGGTDTQYF. CDR3 sequence (DNA): TGTGCCTGGAATACAGCGGGGGGCACAGATACGCAGTATTTT.

This clone was detected only a few times. V and J are TRBV9 and TRBJ1-2; 8 nucleotides align to TRBD1. Germline V lookup: CDR1 SGDLS, CDR2 YYNGEE. The trim removed 1 base at V and 7 bases at J, leaving 12 bases unmatched. CDR3 size: 16 residues. CDR3 nucleotide sequence: TGTGCCAGCAGCGTAAAGACAGGGGATCTCGTAGGTGGCTACACCTTC. Amino acids: CASSVKTGDLVGGYTF.

This rearrangement joins TRBV18 to TRBJ2-5; TRBD2 is a possible D gene (6 bases). The CDR3 runs 15 residues. CDR1 and CDR2 (germline): KGHSH, LQKENI. V lost 2 bases, J lost 4 bases, and 14 bases lay in between. Written as DNA, the CDR3 is TGTGCCAGCTCACCAGTTCGGGGGAATAGAGAGACCCAGTACTTC. Its protein is CASSPVRGNRETQYF.

The V call is TRBV5-4, the J call TRBJ2-3; TRBD2 matches at 12 bases. Germline V gives CDR1 SGHNT, CDR2 YYREEE (reference sequence). J lost 4 bases, V lost 7 bases, and 7 bases had no gene match. The CDR3 extends over 15 amino acids. The CDR3 loop reads CASGLAGGRSDTQYF. In DNA, the CDR3 is TGTGCCAGCGGGCTAGCGGGGGGGCGGTCAGATACGCAGTATTTT. Together with reference TRBV5-4 and TRBJ2-3, the CDR3 gives the full variable domain: ETGVTQSPTHLIKTRGQQVTLRCSSQSGHNTVSWYQQALGQGPQFIFQYYREEENGRGNFPPRFSGLQFPNYSSELNVNALELDDSALYLCASGLAGGRSDTQYFGPGTRLTVL.

This clone has just a few counts. The genes are TRBV6-1 and TRBJ2-1, with D maybe TRBD1 (5 bases). The CDR3 has 14 amino acids. V was shortened by 8 bases and J by 6 bases, with 17 bases between the two germline ends. In germline, CDR1 is MNHNS, CDR2 SASEGT. The CDR3 bases are TGTGCCAGCGGCCGGGCAGGGATTTTCAATGAGCAGTTCTTC. It is translated as CASGRAGIFNEQFF.

The chain links TRBV10-1 to TRBJ2-1, with D tentatively TRBD1 (6 bases). The V gene's germline CDR1 is WNHNN and CDR2 SYGVQD (reference sequence). CDR3 length: 15 amino acids. V was shortened by 0 bases and J by 4 bases, with 10 bases between the two germline ends. In DNA form, the CDR3 reads TGCGCCAGCAGTGAGTCTGGGGGCCTATACAATGAGCAGTTCTTC. It yields the protein CASSESGGLYNEQFF.

The chain has TRBV2 and TRBJ1-1; TRBD1 agrees at 8 bases. The V gene's germline CDR1 is SNHLY and CDR2 FYNNEI. After removal of 6 bases from V and 11 bases from J, the junction contained 11 bases not matched to a gene. This CDR3 spans 13 amino acids. CDR3 sequence: CASSWDRPHWAFF. CDR3 DNA sequence: TGTGCCAGCAGCTGGGACAGGCCCCATTGGGCTTTCTTT.

A few counts support this clone. The rearrangement uses TRBV11-2 and TRBJ1-5, with D perhaps TRBD1 (6 bases). Germline V gives CDR1 SGHAT, CDR2 FQNNGV. The CDR3 consists of 15 residues. V lost 0 bases and J 6 bases, leaving 12 bases between the germline ends. The DNA of the CDR3 is TGTGCCAGCAGCTTAGATTCCACAGGGAGTCAGCCCCAGCATTTT. Its protein product is CASSLDSTGSQPQHF. Full variable domain (remainder filled in from reference TRBV11-2 and TRBJ1-5): EAGVAQSPRYKIIEKRQSVAFWCNPISGHATLYWYQQILGQGPKLLIQFQNNGVVDDSQLPKDRFSAERLKGVDSTLKIQPAKLEDSAVYLCASSLDSTGSQPQHFGDGTRLSIL.

A remark on this clone: Other nucleotide sequences in the sample specify the same CDR3. The CDR3 DNA is TGTGCCAGCAGTTACGGGGCAGGGTGGACCACCGAAGCTTTCTTT. This gives the protein CASSYGAGWTTEAFF. The chain employs TRBV6-5 and TRBJ1-1; D perhaps matches TRBD1 (5 bases). CDR1 and CDR2 from the germline V gene are MNHEY and SVGAGI. V dropped 2 bases and J dropped 8 bases, with 18 bases sitting between them. The CDR3 has 15 residues.

The chain joins TRBV19 to TRBJ2-7, with D possibly being TRBD2 (5 bases). This CDR3 contains 15 residues. The germline V gene encodes CDR1 LNHDA and CDR2 SQIVND (reference sequence). V was trimmed by 3 bases and J by 3 bases, leaving 15 bases between them. The chain's CDR3 is CASSIGVGSFYEQYF. The CDR3 DNA is TGTGCCAGTAGTATCGGGGTCGGTAGTTTCTACGAGCAGTACTTC.

This clone was seen a handful of times. The rearrangement uses TRBV6-1 and TRBJ1-3, with D tentatively TRBD1 (5 bases). Germline V gives CDR1 MNHNS, CDR2 SASEGT. This CDR3 has 15 residues. The ends were cut back, 4 bases at V and 2 bases at J, with 12 bases in the middle. Here the CDR3 DNA reads TGTGCCAGCAGTGGACAGTTCCCCCCTGGAAACACCATATATTTT. Its protein is CASSGQFPPGNTIYF.

The chain uses TRBV6-1 and TRBJ2-5; D perhaps matches TRBD1 (6 bases). The ends were cut back, 3 bases at V and 0 bases at J, with 11 bases in the middle. CDR3 length equals 15 residues. CDR1 is MNHNS, CDR2 SASEGT, per germline. CDR3 coding DNA: TGTGCCAGCAGTGACAGGGGAAGGTACCAAGAGACCCAGTACTTC. The encoded protein is CASSDRGRYQETQYF.

J is TRBJ1-5 and V is TRBV4-1; D ambiguous. In germline, CDR1 is MGHRA, CDR2 YSYEKL. The CDR3 spans 16 residues. The germline V and J ends were trimmed by 1 base and 1 base, with 11 bases remaining between them. This CDR3 is CASSQVLGTSNQPQHF. The DNA for the CDR3 is TGCGCCAGCAGCCAAGTACTAGGAACCAGCAATCAGCCCCAGCATTTT.

The rearrangement links TRBV2 to TRBJ1-6; no firm D call. Per germline, CDR1 SNHLY and CDR2 FYNNEI. The V and J ends lost 7 bases and 5 bases respectively, with 9 bases between them. This CDR3 contains 13 residues. The CDR3 DNA reads TGTGCCAGCAAGTACAATAATAATTCACCCCTCCACTTT. Its protein is CASKYNNNSPLHF.

The gene calls are TRBV28 and TRBJ2-2; no reliable D call. The germline CDR1 and CDR2 sequences are MDHEN and SYDVKM. V lost 8 bases, J lost 5 bases, and 9 bases lay in between. The CDR3 has 12 amino acids. CDR3 sequence (DNA): TGTGCCAGCCGGGTAATAACCGGGGAGCTGTTTTTT. Its protein product is CASRVITGELFF.

In its sample, this clone was seen a few times. The CDR3: CASSPRGASNQPQHF. The CDR3 DNA sequence: TGTGCCAGCAGCCCCCGGGGTGCTAGCAATCAGCCCCAGCATTTT. The J gene is TRBJ1-5, the V gene TRBV5-6; D gene unclear. Trimming removed 4 bases at V and 0 bases at J, with 11 bases between. Germline V CDR1 and CDR2: SGHDT, YYEEEE. There are 15 residues in the CDR3.

This clone was observed a few times. This sequence joins TRBV12-5 and TRBJ2-1, with D perhaps TRBD1 (8 bases). Germline-derived CDR1 and CDR2 are LGHNT and FRNRAP. The CDR3 is made up of 18 amino acids. V was clipped by 0 bases and J by 0 bases, with 15 bases between them. CDR3 sequence reads: CASGLVRGDRLSYNEQFF. In DNA form, the CDR3 reads TGTGCTAGTGGTTTGGTACGGGGGGACAGGCTCTCCTACAATGAGCAGTTCTTC.

This clone was picked up a small number of times. The chain uses TRBV30 and TRBJ1-1; maybe TRBD1 (6 bases). This CDR3 spans 13 amino acids. CDR1 is GTSNPN and CDR2 is SVGIG in the germline V gene (reference sequence). V was cut by 3 bases and J by 6 bases, with 14 bases left in between. This CDR3 reads CAWRIQGRPEAFF. The CDR3 bases are TGTGCCTGGAGGATACAGGGTAGGCCTGAAGCTTTCTTT.

This rearrangement joins TRBV23-1 to TRBJ2-7; no firm D call. TRBV23-1 is treated as an ORF (open reading frame) with a function not yet certain. The V end was cut by 4 bases, the J end by 1 base, with 2 bases between. CDR3 length equals 11 residues. The CDR3 nucleotides are TGCGCCAGCAGTCCATCCTACGAGCAGTACTTC. It translates to CASSPSYEQYF.

V usage is TRBV29-1 and J usage is TRBJ1-2; D ambiguous. Germline loops: CDR1 SQVTM, CDR2 ANQGSEA. Trimming pared 5 bases from V and 7 bases from J, leaving 11 bases between. The CDR3 length is 11 residues. The CDR3 reads CSVQVVGGYTF. The CDR3 DNA is TGCAGCGTTCAGGTTGTAGGTGGCTACACCTTC.

V gene TRBV29-1 combines with J gene TRBJ1-3; TRBD1 matches 7 bases. Germline lookup yields CDR1 SQVTM and CDR2 ANQGSEA. The CDR3 covers 13 residues. Trimming removed 7 bases from V and 0 bases from J; junction bases left unmatched: 3. The CDR3 nucleotides read TGCAGCGCACAGGGGTTCTCTGGAAACACCATATATTTT. Amino acids: CSAQGFSGNTIYF.

This clone has just a few counts. The chain carries TRBV5-1 and TRBJ2-5; the D gene is possibly TRBD1 (6 bases). Germline V CDR1 and CDR2: SGHRS, YFSETQ. V was clipped by 0 bases and J by 4 bases, with 16 bases between them. The CDR3 spans 16 residues. The CDR3 reads CASSLDSGQGRETQYF. CDR3 bases: TGCGCCAGCAGCTTGGATTCGGGACAAGGGAGAGAGACCCAGTACTTC.

The table lists this clone with a few counts. This rearrangement joins TRBV7-9 to TRBJ2-7; D possibly corresponds to TRBD1 (5 bases). Germline CDR1 reads SEHNR; CDR2 reads FQNEAQ (reference sequence). V lost 2 bases and J lost 0, with 11 bases in between. The CDR3 totals 15 residues. The chain's CDR3 is CASSLRQTSSYEQYF. CDR3 in DNA: TGTGCCAGCAGCTTACGACAGACCAGCTCCTACGAGCAGTACTTC. Full variable domain (remainder filled in from reference TRBV7-9 and TRBJ2-7): DTGVSQNPRHKITKRGQNVTFRCDPISEHNRLYWYRQTLGQGPEFLTYFQNEAQLEKSRLLSDRFSAERPKGSFSTLEIQRTEQGDSAMYLCASSLRQTSSYEQYFGPGTRLTVT.

The gene calls are TRBV6-5 and TRBJ1-5; tentatively, D is TRBD1 (5 bases). The CDR3 length is 14 residues. The germline V gene encodes CDR1 MNHEY and CDR2 SVGAGI. The V end was cut by 2 bases, the J end by 8 bases, with 13 bases between. CDR3 amino acids: CASSYGQGVKPQHF. In DNA, the CDR3 is TGTGCCAGCAGTTACGGGCAGGGTGTCAAGCCCCAGCATTTT.

This clone was counted a few times. The rearrangement uses TRBV6-6 and TRBJ1-4; 8 bases align to TRBD1. CDR3 length equals 14 residues. From germline, CDR1 is MNHNY and CDR2 SVGAGI (reference sequence). Germline trimming cut 6 bases from V and 7 bases from J; bases unmatched to any gene: 7. CDR3 loop: CASRSQGEGEKLFF. The CDR3 DNA is TGTGCCAGCAGGTCACAGGGGGAAGGTGAAAAACTGTTTTTT.

This clone occurred a few times. The chain employs TRBV11-3 and TRBJ2-1, with D unclear. Germline values: CDR1 SGHNT, CDR2 YENEEA. Trimming cost V 1 base and J 5 bases, with 6 bases left between them. The CDR3 covers 13 residues. Here the CDR3 DNA reads TGTGCCAGCAGCTTAGGCAGGAACAATGAGCAGTTCTTC. This encodes CASSLGRNNEQFF.